The clone carrying this T cell receptor beta chain was observed a few times. Clones were sequenced by immunoSEQ multiplex PCR, and TCRdb holds only the in-frame ones, with some missing. The table has roughly 34,000 clones, around 85% seen once. These data belong to a study of blood T cell repertoires in COVID-19. V lost 4 bases to trimming and J lost 8 bases, with 12 bases between them. The CDR3 spans 13 residues. Germline values: CDR1 SGHAT, CDR2 FQNNGV. This chain joins TRBV11-2 and TRBJ2-1, with D maybe TRBD2 (5 bases). Sequencing was done on a sample of peripheral blood. This sequence originates from an elderly woman with active or convalescent COVID-19. CDR3 region: CASSSGVVDEQFF. Written as DNA, the CDR3 is TGTGCCAGCAGCTCCGGGGTAGTTGATGAGCAGTTCTTC.